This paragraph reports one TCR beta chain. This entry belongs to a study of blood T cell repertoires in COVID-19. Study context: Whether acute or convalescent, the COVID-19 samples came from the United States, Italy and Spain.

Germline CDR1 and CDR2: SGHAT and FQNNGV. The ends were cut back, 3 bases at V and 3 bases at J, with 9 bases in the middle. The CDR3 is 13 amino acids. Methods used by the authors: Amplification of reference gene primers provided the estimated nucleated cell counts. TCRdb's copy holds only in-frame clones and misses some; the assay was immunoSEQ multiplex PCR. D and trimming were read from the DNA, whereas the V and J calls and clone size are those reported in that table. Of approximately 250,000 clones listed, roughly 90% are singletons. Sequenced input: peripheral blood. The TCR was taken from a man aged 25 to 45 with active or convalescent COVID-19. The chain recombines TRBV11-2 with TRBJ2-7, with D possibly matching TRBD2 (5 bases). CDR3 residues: CASSLDWDYEQYF. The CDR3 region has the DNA TGTGCCAGCAGCTTGGACTGGGACTACGAGCAGTACTTC.